Listed here is a single T cell receptor (beta chain). The sample comes from a study of early T cells in non-severe SARS-CoV-2 infection. Trimming removed 3 bases from V and 8 bases from J; junction bases left unmatched: 5. The CDR3 loop spans 13 amino acids. Germline assignment: CDR1 DFQATT and CDR2 SNEGSKA (reference sequence). Individually, cDNA molecules had unique molecular identifiers attached to them. A single record per CDR3 protein comes from TCRdb applying MiXCR to the 5' RACE reads. Here the sample spans more than 55,000 distinct CDR3 sequences, about 8.9% being singletons. This clonotype originated in an adult who was a healthcare worker with PCR-confirmed SARS-CoV-2 infection or an uninfected control (not recorded which). Sequenced: whole blood. The rearrangement joins TRBV20-1 to TRBJ2-1; 9 nucleotides align to TRBD1. Here the CDR3 reads CSASEQGAHEQFF. CDR3 sequence (DNA): TGCAGTGCTAGTGAACAGGGGGCCCATGAGCAGTTCTTC.